This T cell receptor (beta chain) emerged from a study of blood T cell repertoires in COVID-19. Across the study: Both acute and convalescent COVID-19 samples were obtained from the United States, Italy and Spain. T cells, B-cell-depleted T cells, or PBMCs supplied cDNA or gDNA.

How the authors handled the data: From reference gene primer amplification, estimates of nucleated cell counts were derived. Only in-frame clones appear in the TCRdb table, and some are missing; sequencing was by immunoSEQ multiplex PCR. That table supplies the V and J calls and clone size; D and trimming were determined from the DNA. The sample comprises roughly 68,000 clones, 70% to 90% of which are singletons, and approximately 30% rests with the top ten. The germline V gene has CDR1 LNHDA and CDR2 SQIVND (reference sequence). The CDR3 totals 16 residues. Trimming removed 2 bases from V and 6 bases from J; junction bases left unmatched: 6.

The sequence derives from a man aged 45 to 65 with acute or convalescent COVID-19. The chain combines TRBV19 with TRBJ2-3; the match to TRBD2 covers 12 bases. The sample was peripheral blood. DNA for the CDR3: TGTGCCAGTAGTATACCGACTAGCGGGGGATCCGATACGCAGTATTTT. Encoded protein: CASSIPTSGGSDTQYF.